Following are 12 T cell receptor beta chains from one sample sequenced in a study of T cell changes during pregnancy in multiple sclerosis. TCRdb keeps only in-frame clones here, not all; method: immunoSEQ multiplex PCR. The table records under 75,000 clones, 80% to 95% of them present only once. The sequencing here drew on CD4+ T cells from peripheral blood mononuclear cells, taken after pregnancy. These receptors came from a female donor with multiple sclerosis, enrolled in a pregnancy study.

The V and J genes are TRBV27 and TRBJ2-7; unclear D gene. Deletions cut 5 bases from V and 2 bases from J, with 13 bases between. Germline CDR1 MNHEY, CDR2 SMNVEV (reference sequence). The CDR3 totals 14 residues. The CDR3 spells CASSPRGSTYEQYF. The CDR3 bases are TGTGCCAGCAGTCCCCGAGGATCAACCTACGAGCAGTACTTC.

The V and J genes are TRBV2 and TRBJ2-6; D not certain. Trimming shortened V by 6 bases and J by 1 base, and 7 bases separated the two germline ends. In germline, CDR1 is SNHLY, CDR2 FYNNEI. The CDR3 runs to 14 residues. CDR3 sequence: CASRQDSGANVLTF. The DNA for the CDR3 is TGTGCCAGCAGACAAGATTCTGGGGCCAACGTCCTGACTTTC. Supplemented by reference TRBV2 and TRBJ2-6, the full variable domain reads EPEVTQTPSHQVTQMGQEVILRCVPISNHLYFYWYRQILGQKVEFLVSFYNNEISEKSEIFDDQFSVERPDGSNFTLKIRSTKLEDSAMYFCASRQDSGANVLTFGAGSRLTVL.

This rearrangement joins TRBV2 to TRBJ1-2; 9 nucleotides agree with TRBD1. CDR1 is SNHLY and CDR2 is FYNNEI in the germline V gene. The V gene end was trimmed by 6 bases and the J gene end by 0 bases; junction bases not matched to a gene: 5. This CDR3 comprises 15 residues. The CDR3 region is CASSLRQGANYGYTF. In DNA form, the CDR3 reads TGTGCCAGCAGCTTGAGACAGGGGGCTAACTATGGCTACACCTTC. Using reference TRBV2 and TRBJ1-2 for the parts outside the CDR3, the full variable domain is EPEVTQTPSHQVTQMGQEVILRCVPISNHLYFYWYRQILGQKVEFLVSFYNNEISEKSEIFDDQFSVERPDGSNFTLKIRSTKLEDSAMYFCASSLRQGANYGYTFGSGTRLTVV.

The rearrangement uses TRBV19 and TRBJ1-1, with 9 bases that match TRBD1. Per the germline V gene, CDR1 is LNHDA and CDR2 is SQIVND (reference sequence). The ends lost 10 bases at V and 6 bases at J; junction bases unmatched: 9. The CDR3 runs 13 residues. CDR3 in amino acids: CATSRDRVAEAFF. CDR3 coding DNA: TGTGCCACCTCCCGGGACAGGGTCGCTGAAGCTTTCTTT.

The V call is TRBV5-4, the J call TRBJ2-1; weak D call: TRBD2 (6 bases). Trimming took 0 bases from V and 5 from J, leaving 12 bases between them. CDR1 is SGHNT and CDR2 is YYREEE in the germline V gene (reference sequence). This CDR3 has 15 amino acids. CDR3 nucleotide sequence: TGTGCCAGCAGCTTGGACGGGAGCCGTAACAATGAGCAGTTCTTC. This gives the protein CASSLDGSRNNEQFF.

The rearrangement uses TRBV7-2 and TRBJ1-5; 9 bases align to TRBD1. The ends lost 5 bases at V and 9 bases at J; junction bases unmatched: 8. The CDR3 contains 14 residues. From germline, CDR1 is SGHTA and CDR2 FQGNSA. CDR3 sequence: CASSPPGTGRPQHF. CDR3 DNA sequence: TGTGCCAGCAGCCCCCCCGGGACAGGGAGGCCCCAGCATTTT.

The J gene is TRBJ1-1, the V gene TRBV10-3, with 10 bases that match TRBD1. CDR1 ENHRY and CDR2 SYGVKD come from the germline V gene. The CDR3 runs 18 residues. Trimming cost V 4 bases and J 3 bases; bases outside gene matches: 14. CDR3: CAISARRGTGVGDTEAFF. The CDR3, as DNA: TGTGCCATCAGTGCCCGGCGAGGGACAGGGGTGGGAGACACTGAAGCTTTCTTT.

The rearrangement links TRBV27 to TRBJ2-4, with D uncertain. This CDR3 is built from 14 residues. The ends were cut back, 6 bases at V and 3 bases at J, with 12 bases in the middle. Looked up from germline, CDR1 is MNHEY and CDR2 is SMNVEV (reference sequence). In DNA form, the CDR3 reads TGTGCCAGCAGACAAACAGTTTTCAAAAACATTCAGTACTTC. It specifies CASRQTVFKNIQYF.

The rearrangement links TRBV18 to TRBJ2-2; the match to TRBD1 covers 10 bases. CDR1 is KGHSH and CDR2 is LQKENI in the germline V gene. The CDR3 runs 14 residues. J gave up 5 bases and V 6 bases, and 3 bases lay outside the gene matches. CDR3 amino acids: CASSRQGATGELFF. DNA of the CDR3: TGTGCCAGCTCTCGACAGGGGGCGACCGGGGAGCTGTTTTTT.

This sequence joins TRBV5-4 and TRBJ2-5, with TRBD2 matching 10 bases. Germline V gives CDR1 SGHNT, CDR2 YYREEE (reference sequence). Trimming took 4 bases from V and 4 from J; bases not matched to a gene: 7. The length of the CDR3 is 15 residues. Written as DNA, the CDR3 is TGTGCCAGCAGCGGACTAGCGGCGGGCGTAGAGACCCAGTACTTC. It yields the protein CASSGLAAGVETQYF. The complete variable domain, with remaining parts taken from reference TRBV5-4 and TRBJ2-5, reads ETGVTQSPTHLIKTRGQQVTLRCSSQSGHNTVSWYQQALGQGPQFIFQYYREEENGRGNFPPRFSGLQFPNYSSELNVNALELDDSALYLCASSGLAAGVETQYFGPGTRLLVL.

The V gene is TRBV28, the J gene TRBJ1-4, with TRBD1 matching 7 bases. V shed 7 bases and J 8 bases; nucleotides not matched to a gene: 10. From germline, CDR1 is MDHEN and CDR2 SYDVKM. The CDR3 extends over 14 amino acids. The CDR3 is CASNPPGQAEKLFF. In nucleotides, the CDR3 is TGTGCCAGCAATCCTCCAGGACAGGCCGAAAAACTGTTTTTT. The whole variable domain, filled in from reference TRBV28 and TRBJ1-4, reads DVKVTQSSRYLVKRTGEKVFLECVQDMDHENMFWYRQDPGLGLRLIYFSYDVKMKEKGDIPEGYSVSREKKERFSLILESASTNQTSMYLCASNPPGQAEKLFFGSGTQLSVL.

The CDR3 here is CASSPGVAGEGEQFF. CDR3 bases: TGCGCCAGCAGCCCTGGGGTAGCGGGAGAGGGTGAGCAGTTCTTC. The chain joins TRBV5-1 to TRBJ2-1; 9 positions match TRBD2. Germline assignment: CDR1 SGHRS and CDR2 YFSETQ. The CDR3 is 15 amino acids. With V trimmed by 4 bases and J by 9 bases, 11 bases remained unmatched.